The 31 T cell receptor beta chains in this list originate from one sample, sequenced in a study of spatial heterogeneity in lung cancer. These receptors' antigens are unknown. Using its own MiXCR run on the 5' RACE reads, TCRdb lists one record per CDR3 protein. The sample includes about 100,000 distinct CDR3 sequences, about 4.6% of them seen just once. This sample's time point: sample taken at primary tumor resection. Study-level results: How many expanded intratumoral alpha and beta TCRs were present tracked the tumor mutation count, which was a count of nonsynonymous mutations.

The sequenced sample was lung tumor tissue, obtained at surgery. These receptors came from a male donor with early-stage non-small cell lung cancer.

Only a few counts were recorded for this clonotype. V is TRBV5-1 and J is TRBJ2-2; 8 bases match TRBD1. The CDR3 has 16 amino acids. V trimming: 3 bases; J trimming: 1 base; junction bases outside the gene matches: 5. CDR1 SGHRS and CDR2 YFSETQ come from the germline V gene. CDR3 nucleotide sequence: TGCGCCAGCAGCTGGGCCGGACAGGGGAACACCGGGGAGCTGTTTTTT. It translates to CASSWAGQGNTGELFF.

This clonotype was counted many times. This chain uses TRBV5-1 with TRBJ1-2; D may be TRBD1 (6 bases). V was pared by 4 bases and J by 2 bases, with 21 bases between. CDR1 and CDR2 from the germline V gene are SGHRS and YFSETQ. This CDR3 has 17 amino acids. As DNA, the CDR3 is TGCGCCAGCAGCGGGGGGAGTAGGACAGCTTGGAACTATGGCTACACCTTC. It is translated as CASSGGSRTAWNYGYTF.

This clonotype has ten or more counts. V and J are TRBV5-1 and TRBJ1-2; tentatively, D is TRBD1 (6 bases). Germline CDR1 and CDR2: SGHRS and YFSETQ. The CDR3 sequence is 15 residues long. V was clipped by 4 bases and J by 2 bases, with 15 bases between them. The CDR3 DNA reads as TGCGCCAGCAGCCCCCTAAGGGGGGACAACTATGGCTACACCTTC. Protein sequence: CASSPLRGDNYGYTF.

In its sample, this clonotype was seen many times. The chain is built from TRBV2 and TRBJ2-1; TRBD2 matches at 11 bases. The CDR3 spans 14 residues. V lost 8 bases to trimming and J lost 6 bases; unmatched junction nucleotides: 6. In germline, CDR1 is SNHLY, CDR2 FYNNEI. CDR3 in amino acids: CASVTSGSINEQFF. CDR3 nucleotide sequence: TGTGCCAGCGTAACTAGCGGGAGTATCAATGAGCAGTTCTTC.

This clonotype was picked up many times. This chain joins TRBV18 and TRBJ2-5; D gene unclear. V shed 2 bases and J shed 5 bases, with 9 bases lying between them. Germline V CDR1 and CDR2: KGHSH, LQKENI. The CDR3 length is 13 residues. This CDR3 reads CASSPRAGETQYF. The CDR3 DNA sequence: TGTGCCAGCTCACCAAGGGCTGGCGAGACCCAGTACTTC.

This clonotype was counted ten times or more. The V and J genes are TRBV12-5 and TRBJ2-5; no reliable D call. Looked up from germline, CDR1 is LGHNT and CDR2 is FRNRAP. Deletions cut 7 bases from V and 0 bases from J, with 12 bases between. The CDR3 consists of 14 residues. The CDR3 nucleotides are TGTGCTAGTGCCTCGAGGCAGTACCAAGAGACCCAGTACTTC. Amino acid sequence: CASASRQYQETQYF.

This clonotype was observed at least ten times. V usage is TRBV28 and J usage is TRBJ1-4; unclear D gene. The CDR3 contains 15 residues. Deletions cut 3 bases from V and 0 bases from J, with 8 bases between. The germline V gene has CDR1 MDHEN and CDR2 SYDVKM. The CDR3 loop reads CASSFLEATNEKLFF. The DNA of the CDR3 is TGTGCCAGCAGTTTTCTTGAGGCAACTAATGAAAAACTGTTTTTT.

There are many counts of this clonotype. The V gene is TRBV11-2, the J gene TRBJ2-1; 10 positions agree with TRBD2. V trimming: 4 bases; J trimming: 9 bases; junction bases outside the gene matches: 12. This CDR3 contains 16 residues. Germline V gives CDR1 SGHAT, CDR2 FQNNGV. The CDR3 sequence: CASSSPPKREGSEQFF. The CDR3 nucleotides are TGTGCCAGCAGCTCCCCCCCGAAGCGGGAGGGTAGTGAGCAGTTCTTC.

There are many counts of this clonotype. This rearrangement joins TRBV2 to TRBJ1-2; perhaps TRBD1 as D (5 bases). The CDR3 consists of 14 residues. With 6 bases removed from V and 5 bases from J, the gap between germline ends came to 16 bases. Germline V lookup: CDR1 SNHLY, CDR2 FYNNEI. CDR3 loop: CASREKGNRYGYTF. The CDR3 bases are TGTGCCAGCAGGGAGAAGGGGAATCGGTATGGCTACACCTTC.

This clonotype was detected ten times or more. The chain employs TRBV20-1 and TRBJ2-2, with TRBD1 as a possible D gene (5 bases). This CDR3 contains 13 residues. V was trimmed by 5 bases and J by 4 bases, leaving 11 bases between them. Germline V gene lookup returns CDR1 DFQATT and CDR2 SNEGSKA (reference sequence). CDR3 sequence (DNA): TGCAGTGCTCCCGACAGTTCCACCGGGGAGCTGTTTTTT. Translation: CSAPDSSTGELFF.

This clonotype was picked up many times. For the CDR3, the DNA is TGCGCCAGCAGCGCCGTCGAGACCACGGGCACAGATACGCAGTATTTT. Its protein is CASSAVETTGTDTQYF. This chain joins TRBV5-1 and TRBJ2-3; D is unresolved. Germline-derived CDR1 and CDR2 are SGHRS and YFSETQ. V was clipped by 4 bases and J by 1 base, with 16 bases between them. There are 16 residues in the CDR3.

The chain links TRBV28 to TRBJ2-6; maybe TRBD2 (6 bases). This CDR3 has 15 amino acids. Trimming removed 10 bases from V and 0 bases from J, with 13 bases in between. The V gene's germline CDR1 is MDHEN and CDR2 SYDVKM. In DNA, the CDR3 is TGTGCCACTCAATTGGGGGGCTCTGGGGCCAACGTCCTGACTTTC. Amino acid sequence: CATQLGGSGANVLTF.

This clonotype was seen repeatedly, ten times or more. The chain carries TRBV12-3 or TRBV12-4 and TRBJ2-5; 7 positions agree with TRBD1. This CDR3 is 13 amino acids long. J lost 7 bases, V lost 6 bases, and 8 bases had no gene match. The chain's CDR3 is CASSRQGSGTQYF. CDR3 nucleotide sequence: TGTGCCAGCAGCCGACAGGGTTCAGGGACCCAGTACTTC.

This clonotype was detected many times. The V and J genes are TRBV10-3 and TRBJ2-1; 10 bases map to TRBD2. The germline V gene encodes CDR1 ENHRY and CDR2 SYGVKD. After removal of 9 bases from V and 8 bases from J, the junction contained 13 bases not matched to a gene. The CDR3 runs 15 residues. The CDR3 DNA is TGTGCCATTTGGGACCCTAGCGGGAGAACCCATGAGCAGTTCTTC. This encodes CAIWDPSGRTHEQFF.

This clonotype was observed many times. The V call is TRBV13, the J call TRBJ1-2; D unclear. Trimming cost V 2 bases and J 3 bases, with 13 bases left between them. The CDR3 contains 15 residues. Germline-derived CDR1 and CDR2 are PRHDT and FYEKMQ (reference sequence). The CDR3: CASSLFPGYDYGYTF. CDR3 bases: TGTGCCAGCAGCTTATTTCCCGGATACGACTATGGCTACACCTTC.

V gene TRBV7-9 combines with J gene TRBJ1-6; 7 bases agree with TRBD1. CDR1 is SEHNR and CDR2 is FQNEAQ in the germline V gene (reference sequence). The CDR3 has 15 residues. The trim removed 8 bases at V and 7 bases at J, leaving 11 bases unmatched. The CDR3 DNA follows: TGTGCCAGCCGCGTTAAGGGACAGCTCAATTCACCCCTCCACTTT. It translates to CASRVKGQLNSPLHF.

This clonotype was detected ten times or more. The V call is TRBV28, the J call TRBJ2-5; D is perhaps TRBD2 (6 bases). V lost 8 bases to trimming and J lost 4 bases, with 14 bases between them. This CDR3 contains 13 residues. CDR1 is MDHEN, CDR2 SYDVKM, per germline. The CDR3 sequence is CASGSLATETQYF. CDR3 DNA sequence: TGTGCCAGCGGATCGCTAGCGACAGAGACCCAGTACTTC.

This clonotype occurred many times. The J gene is TRBJ2-1, the V gene TRBV5-1; 10 bases line up with TRBD2. V shed 0 bases and J 7 bases; nucleotides not matched to a gene: 7. CDR1 is SGHRS, CDR2 YFSETQ, per germline. The CDR3 is 16 amino acids. In nucleotides, the CDR3 is TGCGCCAGCAGCTTGGACGCTAGCGGGAGTAGAAATGAGCAGTTCTTC. Amino acids: CASSLDASGSRNEQFF.

This clonotype was seen many times. As DNA, the CDR3 is TGTGCCATCAGTGAAAGGGGCAACGAGCAGTACTTC. Residues: CAISERGNEQYF. The genes are TRBV10-3 and TRBJ2-7; a possible D gene is TRBD1 (5 bases). V lost 3 bases, J lost 5 bases, and 8 bases lay in between. The CDR3 totals 12 residues. Germline CDR1 and CDR2: ENHRY and SYGVKD.

Points on this clonotype: A single base separates this from a much larger clone, so it may be a read error. The V call is TRBV3-1, the J call TRBJ1-5; D gene ambiguous. Germline V gives CDR1 LGHDT, CDR2 YNNKEL (reference sequence). The CDR3 is 14 residues long. Trimming cost V 5 bases and J 4 bases, with 12 bases left between them. CDR3 sequence reads: CASSKWGLNQPQHF. CDR3 sequence (DNA): TGTGCCAGCAGCAAATGGGGTCTTAATCAGCCCCAGCATTTT.

A few counts support this clonotype. The V call is TRBV20-1, the J call TRBJ2-3; no reliable D call. There are 12 residues in the CDR3. CDR1 and CDR2 (germline): DFQATT, SNEGSKA (reference sequence). Deletions cut 6 bases from V and 8 bases from J, with 15 bases between. The CDR3 DNA reads TGCAGTGCCCCCGCCTCGAAGGCTACGCAGTATTTT. Its protein product is CSAPASKATQYF.

This clonotype appeared many times. V and J are TRBV30 and TRBJ2-5; D unclear. Trimming stripped 4 bases from V and 4 bases from J, with 16 bases between. The CDR3 is made up of 14 amino acids. From germline, CDR1 is GTSNPN and CDR2 SVGIG (reference sequence). CDR3 in DNA: TGTGCCTGGATAGGGCAGACCTTTCCAGAGACCCAGTACTTC. Its translation is CAWIGQTFPETQYF.

This clonotype was seen ten or more times. The chain combines TRBV3-1 with TRBJ2-3, with 7 nucleotides matching TRBD1. This CDR3 contains 17 residues. Germline-derived CDR1 and CDR2 are LGHDT and YNNKEL (reference sequence). The V segment lost 4 bases and the J segment 2 bases; nucleotides outside the gene matches: 12. The CDR3 region is CASSRDRDMTYTDTQYF. CDR3 DNA sequence: TGTGCCAGCAGCCGAGACAGGGATATGACATACACAGATACGCAGTATTTT.

This clonotype appeared many times. The rearrangement joins TRBV6-1 to TRBJ2-5; D ambiguous. The CDR3 is made up of 13 amino acids. V gave up 10 bases and J gave up 4 bases, with 16 bases separating them. Germline V gene sequence: CDR1 MNHNS, CDR2 SASEGT. Here the CDR3 DNA reads TGTGCCATCAGGTGGCGGCAGACAGAGACCCAGTACTTC. Encoded protein: CAIRWRQTETQYF.

This clonotype was seen many times. The chain joins TRBV29-1 to TRBJ1-1; no definite D call. Between the trimmed V and J ends, which lost 5 bases and 5 bases, there was a span of 18 bases. The CDR3 runs 14 residues. Germline V gene lookup returns CDR1 SQVTM and CDR2 ANQGSEA. CDR3 loop: CSVQTRRAETEAFF. The CDR3 DNA reads as TGCAGCGTTCAGACGCGTCGGGCAGAGACTGAAGCTTTCTTT.

V is TRBV7-9 and J is TRBJ2-5; 10 bases match TRBD1. This CDR3 has 14 residues. Germline V lookup: CDR1 SEHNR, CDR2 FQNEAQ (reference sequence). J was trimmed by 5 bases and V by 4 bases; bases with no gene match: 4. The DNA of the CDR3 is TGTGCCAGCAGCTCAGGGACAGGGGACGAGACCCAGTACTTC. This sequence encodes CASSSGTGDETQYF.

This clonotype was detected a few times. The V gene is TRBV18, the J gene TRBJ1-4; D is uncertain. The germline CDR1 and CDR2 sequences are KGHSH and LQKENI. The CDR3 length is 13 residues. V dropped 2 bases and J dropped 6 bases, with 7 bases sitting between them. CDR3 amino acids: CASSPGVDEKLFF. The CDR3 DNA follows: TGTGCCAGCTCACCAGGGGTGGATGAAAAACTGTTTTTT.

This clonotype was seen repeatedly, ten times or more. The chain links TRBV4-2 to TRBJ2-1; 10 bases are a match to TRBD2. J gave up 6 bases and V 0 bases, and 5 bases lay outside the gene matches. The CDR3 sequence is 16 residues long. Germline lookup yields CDR1 LGHNA and CDR2 YNFKEQ. CDR3 region: CASSQDITSGVNEQFF. CDR3 in DNA: TGTGCCAGCAGCCAAGATATCACTAGCGGGGTCAATGAGCAGTTCTTC.

This clonotype was seen repeatedly, ten times or more. The rearrangement uses TRBV2 and TRBJ1-5; D possibly corresponds to TRBD1 (5 bases). The CDR3 has 14 amino acids. Per germline, CDR1 SNHLY and CDR2 FYNNEI. V was cut by 5 bases and J by 3 bases, with 11 bases left in between. The CDR3 loop is CASSPDSSNQPQHF. The CDR3 DNA reads TGTGCCAGCAGTCCCGACAGTTCCAATCAGCCCCAGCATTTT. Full variable domain (missing parts from reference TRBV2 and TRBJ1-5): EPEVTQTPSHQVTQMGQEVILRCVPISNHLYFYWYRQILGQKVEFLVSFYNNEISEKSEIFDDQFSVERPDGSNFTLKIRSTKLEDSAMYFCASSPDSSNQPQHFGDGTRLSIL.

This clonotype has ten or more counts. This chain connects TRBV5-1 to TRBJ1-1; D might be TRBD1 (5 bases). Per the germline V gene, CDR1 is SGHRS and CDR2 is YFSETQ. V was cut by 3 bases and J by 4 bases, with 13 bases left in between. The CDR3 is 14 residues long. The CDR3, as DNA: TGCGCCAGCAGCTGGAAAAAGGGGCGCACTGAAGCTTTCTTT. It codes for CASSWKKGRTEAFF.

This clonotype was observed many times. The rearrangement joins TRBV19 to TRBJ2-3; tentatively, D is TRBD1 or TRBD2 (5 bases each). The germline V gene encodes CDR1 LNHDA and CDR2 SQIVND (reference sequence). The CDR3 sequence is 13 residues long. With 5 bases removed from V and 6 bases from J, the gap between germline ends came to 12 bases. The CDR3 loop is CASSLQEVDTQYF. The CDR3 nucleotides read TGTGCCAGTAGTTTACAGGAGGTGGATACGCAGTATTTT.